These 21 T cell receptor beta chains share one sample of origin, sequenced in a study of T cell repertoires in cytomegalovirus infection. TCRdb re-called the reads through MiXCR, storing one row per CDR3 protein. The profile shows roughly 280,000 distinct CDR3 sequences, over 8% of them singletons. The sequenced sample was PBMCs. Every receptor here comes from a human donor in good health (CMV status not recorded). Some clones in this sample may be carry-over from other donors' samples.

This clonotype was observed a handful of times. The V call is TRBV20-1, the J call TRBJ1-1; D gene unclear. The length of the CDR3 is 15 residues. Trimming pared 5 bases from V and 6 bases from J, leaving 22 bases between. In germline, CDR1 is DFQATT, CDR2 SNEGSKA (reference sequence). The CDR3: CSAQSSWLRNSEAFF. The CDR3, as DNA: TGCAGTGCTCAGAGTTCATGGCTCCGAAACTCTGAAGCTTTCTTT.

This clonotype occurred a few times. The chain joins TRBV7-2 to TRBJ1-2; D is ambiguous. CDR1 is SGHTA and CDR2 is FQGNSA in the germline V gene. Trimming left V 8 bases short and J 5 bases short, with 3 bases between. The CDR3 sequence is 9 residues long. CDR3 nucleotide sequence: TGTGCCAGCGATTATGGCTACACCTTC. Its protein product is CASDYGYTF.

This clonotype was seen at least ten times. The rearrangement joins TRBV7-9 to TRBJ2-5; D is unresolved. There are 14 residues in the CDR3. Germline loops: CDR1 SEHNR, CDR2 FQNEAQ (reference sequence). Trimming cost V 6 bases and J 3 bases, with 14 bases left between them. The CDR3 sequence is CASRPRWVEETQYF. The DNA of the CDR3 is TGTGCCAGCAGACCTCGGTGGGTAGAAGAGACCCAGTACTTC.

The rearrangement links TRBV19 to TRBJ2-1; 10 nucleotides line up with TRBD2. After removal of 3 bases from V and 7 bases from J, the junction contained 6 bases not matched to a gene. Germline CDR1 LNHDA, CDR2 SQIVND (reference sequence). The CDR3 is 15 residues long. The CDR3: CASSMWSGGGNEQFF. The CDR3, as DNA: TGTGCCAGTAGTATGTGGAGCGGGGGGGGGAATGAGCAGTTCTTC.

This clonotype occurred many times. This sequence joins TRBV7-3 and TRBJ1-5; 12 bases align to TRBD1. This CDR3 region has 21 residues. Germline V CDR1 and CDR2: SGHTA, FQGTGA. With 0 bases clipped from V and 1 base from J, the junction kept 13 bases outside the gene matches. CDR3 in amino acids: CASSLTDPGDRGHLSNQPQHF. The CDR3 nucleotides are TGTGCCAGCAGCTTAACCGATCCCGGGGACAGGGGGCATTTGAGCAATCAGCCCCAGCATTTT.

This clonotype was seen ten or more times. CDR3 residues: CASSLWQGAHEQYF. The CDR3 DNA follows: TGTGCCAGCAGTTTGTGGCAGGGGGCCCACGAGCAGTACTTC. The gene calls are TRBV28 and TRBJ2-7, with 8 bases identical to TRBD1. The length of the CDR3 is 14 residues. Germline trimming cut 3 bases from V and 5 bases from J; bases unmatched to any gene: 6. Germline V lookup: CDR1 MDHEN, CDR2 SYDVKM.

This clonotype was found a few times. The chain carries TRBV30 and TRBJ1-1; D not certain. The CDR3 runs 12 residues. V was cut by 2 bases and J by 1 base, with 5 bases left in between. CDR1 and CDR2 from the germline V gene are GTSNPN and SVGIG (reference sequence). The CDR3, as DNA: TGTGCCTGGAGTCGGACGAACACTGAAGCTTTCTTT. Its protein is CAWSRTNTEAFF.

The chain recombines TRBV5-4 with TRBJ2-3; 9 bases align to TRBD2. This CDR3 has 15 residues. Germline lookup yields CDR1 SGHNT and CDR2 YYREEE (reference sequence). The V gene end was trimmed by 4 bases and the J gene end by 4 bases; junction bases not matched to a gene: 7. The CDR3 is CASSGGTSPPDTQYF. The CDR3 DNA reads TGTGCCAGCAGCGGCGGGACTAGCCCGCCAGATACGCAGTATTTT.

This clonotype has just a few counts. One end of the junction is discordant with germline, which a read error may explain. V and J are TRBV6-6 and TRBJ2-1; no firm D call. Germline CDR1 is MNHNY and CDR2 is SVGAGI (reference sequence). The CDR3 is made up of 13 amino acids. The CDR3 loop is CASSLTSSNEQFF. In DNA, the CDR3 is TGTGCCAGCAGTTTAACTTCCTCCAATGAGCAGTTCTTC.

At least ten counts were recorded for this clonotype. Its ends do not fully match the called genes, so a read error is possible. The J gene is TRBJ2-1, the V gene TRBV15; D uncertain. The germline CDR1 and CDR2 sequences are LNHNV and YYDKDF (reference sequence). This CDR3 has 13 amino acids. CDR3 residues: CATSPPGPPLPIF. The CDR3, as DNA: TGTGCCACCAGCCCACCGGGCCCCCCGCTACCCATCTTC.

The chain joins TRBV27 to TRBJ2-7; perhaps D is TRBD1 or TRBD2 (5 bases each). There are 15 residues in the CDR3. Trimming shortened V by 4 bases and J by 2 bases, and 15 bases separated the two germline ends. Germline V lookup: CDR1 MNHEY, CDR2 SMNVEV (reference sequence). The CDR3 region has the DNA TGTGCCAGCAGTTCCCACCGGGACCTGACCTACGAGCAGTACTTC. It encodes CASSSHRDLTYEQYF.

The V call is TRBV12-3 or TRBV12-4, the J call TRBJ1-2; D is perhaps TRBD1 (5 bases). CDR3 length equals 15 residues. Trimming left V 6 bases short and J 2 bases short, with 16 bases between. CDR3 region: CASRLSSQGNYGYTF. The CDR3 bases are TGTGCCAGCAGACTTTCATCTCAGGGAAACTATGGCTACACCTTC.

The CDR3 sequence: CASSPQTGGLDTEAFF. The CDR3 coding sequence is TGTGCCAGCTCACCGCAGACAGGGGGTTTGGACACTGAAGCTTTCTTT. V usage is TRBV18 and J usage is TRBJ1-1; TRBD1 aligns across 9 bases. This CDR3 has 16 residues. V was pared by 3 bases and J by 3 bases, with 8 bases of the junction left unmatched. CDR1 KGHSH and CDR2 LQKENI come from the germline V gene.

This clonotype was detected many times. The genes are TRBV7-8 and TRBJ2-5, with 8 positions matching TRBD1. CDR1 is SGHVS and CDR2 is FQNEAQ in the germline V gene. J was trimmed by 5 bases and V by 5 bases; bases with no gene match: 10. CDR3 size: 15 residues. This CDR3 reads CASSPRTGRKETQYF. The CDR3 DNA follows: TGTGCCAGCAGCCCCCGGACAGGGAGAAAGGAGACCCAGTACTTC. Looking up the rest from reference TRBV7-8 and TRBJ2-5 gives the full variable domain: GAGVSQSPRYKVAKRGQDVALRCDPISGHVSLFWYQQALGQGPEFLTYFQNEAQLDKSGLPSDRFFAERPEGSVSTLKIQRTQQEDSAVYLCASSPRTGRKETQYFGPGTRLLVL.

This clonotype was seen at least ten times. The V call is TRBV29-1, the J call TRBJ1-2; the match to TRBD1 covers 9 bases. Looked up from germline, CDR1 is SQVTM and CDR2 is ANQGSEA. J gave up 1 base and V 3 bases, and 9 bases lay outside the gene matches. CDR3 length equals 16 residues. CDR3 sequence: CSVDKKDRGINYGYTF. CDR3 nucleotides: TGCAGCGTTGATAAAAAGGACAGGGGAATTAACTATGGCTACACCTTC.

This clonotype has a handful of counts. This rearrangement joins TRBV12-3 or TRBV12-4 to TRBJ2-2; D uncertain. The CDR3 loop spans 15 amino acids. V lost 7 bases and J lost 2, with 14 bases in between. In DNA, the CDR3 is TGTGCCAGCACGCCCCGGACCGCTAACACCGGGGAGCTGTTTTTT. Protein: CASTPRTANTGELFF.

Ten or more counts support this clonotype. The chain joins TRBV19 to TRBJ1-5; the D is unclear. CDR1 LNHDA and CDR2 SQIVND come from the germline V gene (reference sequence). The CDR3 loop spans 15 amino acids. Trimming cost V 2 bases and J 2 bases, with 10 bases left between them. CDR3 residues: CASSIFQDGNQPQHF. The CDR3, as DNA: TGTGCCAGTAGTATATTCCAGGACGGCAATCAGCCCCAGCATTTT. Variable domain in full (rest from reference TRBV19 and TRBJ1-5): DGGITQSPKYLFRKEGQNVTLSCEQNLNHDAMYWYRQDPGQGLRLIYYSQIVNDFQKGDIAEGYSVSREKKESFPLTVTSAQKNPTAFYLCASSIFQDGNQPQHFGDGTRLSIL.

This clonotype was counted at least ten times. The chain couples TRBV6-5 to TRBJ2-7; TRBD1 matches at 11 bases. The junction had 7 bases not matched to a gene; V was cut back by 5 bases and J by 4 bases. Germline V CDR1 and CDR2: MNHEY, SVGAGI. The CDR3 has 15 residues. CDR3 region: CASSRPGQGVYEQYF. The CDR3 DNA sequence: TGTGCCAGCAGTCGACCGGGACAGGGGGTATACGAGCAGTACTTC.

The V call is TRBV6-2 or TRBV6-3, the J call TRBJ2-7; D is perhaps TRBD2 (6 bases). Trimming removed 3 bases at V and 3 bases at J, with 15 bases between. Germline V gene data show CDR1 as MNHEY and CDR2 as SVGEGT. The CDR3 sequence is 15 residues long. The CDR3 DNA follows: TGTGCCAGCAGTTATATGGGGGGAGAGATCTACGAGCAGTACTTC. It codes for CASSYMGGEIYEQYF.

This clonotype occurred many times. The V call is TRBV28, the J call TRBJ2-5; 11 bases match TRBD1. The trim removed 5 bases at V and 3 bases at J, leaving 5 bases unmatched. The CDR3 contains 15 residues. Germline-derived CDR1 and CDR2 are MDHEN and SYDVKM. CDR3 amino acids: CASSPDRGLKETQYF. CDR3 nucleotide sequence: TGTGCCAGCAGTCCGGACAGGGGGCTTAAAGAGACCCAGTACTTC. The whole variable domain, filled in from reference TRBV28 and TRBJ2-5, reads DVKVTQSSRYLVKRTGEKVFLECVQDMDHENMFWYRQDPGLGLRLIYFSYDVKMKEKGDIPEGYSVSREKKERFSLILESASTNQTSMYLCASSPDRGLKETQYFGPGTRLLVL.

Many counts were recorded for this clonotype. As DNA, the CDR3 is TGTGCCAGCAGTTTATCCCTTCAGGGATTTAATGAAAAACTGTTTTTT. Protein sequence: CASSLSLQGFNEKLFF. The chain couples TRBV28 to TRBJ1-4; the D gene is possibly TRBD1 (5 bases). V lost 1 base to trimming and J lost 4 bases, with 13 bases between them. The CDR3 has 16 residues. Germline V lookup: CDR1 MDHEN, CDR2 SYDVKM.